These T cell receptor delta chains were read from a single sample in a study of gamma-delta T cells after stem cell transplantation. TCRdb fed the RT-PCR reads to CATT. The sample yields over a thousand delta-chain clones, more than 3% seen once. The specimen sequenced was gamma-delta T cells. The receptors were sampled from a human donor. It is not recorded whose cells these are; they may come from a transplant donor. The CDR3 runs from the conserved cysteine through the conserved F or W. A D gene is named only where the DNA matches it firmly. Clone sizes are given selectively: once, few, many, or a class where the clone is expanded.

abundance,j_gene,v_gene,len,d_gene,CDR3nt,CDR3aa
hyperexpanded,TRDJ1,TRDV2,15,TRDD3,TGTGCCTGTGACACCGTGGGGGAGTACACCGATAAACTCATCTTT,CACDTVGEYTDKLIF
NA,TRDJ1,TRDV2,15,NA,TGTGCCTGTGACACCGTCGGGGCTAACACCGATAAACTCATCTTT,CACDTVGANTDKLIF
few,TRDJ1,TRDV2,17,TRDD3,TGTGCCTGTGACACCGTAGGTGGGGGAGTCCACACCGATAAACTCATCTTT,CACDTVGGGVHTDKLIF
NA,TRDJ1,TRDV2,18,TRDD3,TGTGCCTGTGACAATGTACTGGGGGATACTAAGAACACCGATAAACTCATCTTT,CACDNVLGDTKNTDKLIF
hyperexpanded,TRDJ3,TRDV2,19,NA,TGTGCCTGTGACAGAGTGGCTGGGGAAAGCTCCTGGGACACCCGACAGATGTTTTTC,CACDRVAGESSWDTRQMFF
NA,TRDJ3,TRDV2,19,TRDD3,TGTGCCTGTGACATTACTGGGGACCCGAACTCCTGGGACACCCGACAGATGTTTTTC,CACDITGDPNSWDTRQMFF
few,TRDJ1,TRDV2,18,TRDD3,TGTGCCTGTGACACCGTACTGGGGGATACGGGGAACACCGATAAACTCATCTTT,CACDTVLGDTGNTDKLIF
NA,TRDJ1,TRDV2,16,TRDD3,TGTGCCTGTGACCCGTTACTGGGGGATACATCCGATAAACTCATCTTT,CACDPLLGDTSDKLIF
few,TRDJ1,TRDV2,16,TRDD3,TGTGCCTGTGACACCCTGGGGGATACAGTCACCGATAAACTCATCTTT,CACDTLGDTVTDKLIF
NA,TRDJ2,TRDV2,17,TRDD3,TGTGCCTGTGACCCCGTACTGGGGGATGGAACGACAGCACAACTCTTCTTT,CACDPVLGDGTTAQLFF
NA,TRDJ1,TRDV2,21,TRDD3,TGTGCCTGTGACCCGTTACGGGGGGATACGCAGGAGGAAAGGTACACCGATAAACTCATCTTT,CACDPLRGDTQEERYTDKLIF
few,TRDJ1,TRDV2,18,TRDD3,TGTGCCTGTGACACCCTTATACTGGGGGATACCACCACCGATAAACTCATCTTT,CACDTLILGDTTTDKLIF
medium-sized,TRDJ1,TRDV1,24,TRDD3,TGTGCTCTTGGGGAACGCAAGCATGACGTACTGGGGGATACCTTGACCCAGTACACCGATAAACTCATCTTT,CALGERKHDVLGDTLTQYTDKLIF